The entry below describes one TCR beta chain. Antigen unknown. The time point denotes: late sampling 161 to 241 days after vaccination in a few convalescent patients. Stated treatment: roughly 10-day PBMC culture with coronavirus spike peptide pools or control peptides (ViraFEST assay). V dropped 5 bases and J dropped 0; count of bases not matched to a gene: 5. Germline CDR1 KGHDR, CDR2 SFDVKD. The CDR3 is 17 amino acids. This entry belongs to a study of vaccination and CD4 T cells after COVID-19. Study results and limitations: Of the reactive clones in convalescent patients, a median about 90% showed up only post-vaccination.

Sequencing of DNA taken from cultured CD4+ T cells relied on the Oncomine TCR Beta short-read assay. MiXCR was run by TCRdb on the PCR reads, yielding one entry per CDR3 protein. The sample has about 22,000 distinct CDR3 sequences, 35% seen once. This receptor was taken from a human donor who had recovered from COVID-19. This chain joins TRBV24-1 and TRBJ2-1; 11 bases are a match to TRBD2. Sequenced material: CD4+ T cells from blood, cultured in vitro, taken about 7 months after SARS-CoV-2 vaccination. This CDR3 is CATSAQTSGVSYNEQFF. The CDR3 DNA is TGTGCCACCAGTGCCCAGACTAGCGGGGTCTCCTACAATGAGCAGTTCTTC.